This T cell receptor (beta chain) was found in a study of PD-1 blockade in classical Hodgkin lymphoma. Regarding the study as a whole: In CD4+ cells, TCR diversity went up significantly by C4D1, but in CD8+ cells it did not. Reported baseline diversity: healthy donors highest, relapsed/refractory patients lowest. Complete responders entered with baseline diversity on par with newly diagnosed patients, the results showed.

Details on this clone: Its antigen is as yet unknown.

Time point meaning: cycle 4 day 1 (C4D1), after 5 to 7 weeks of nivolumab. Each of the patients experienced relapse following autologous stem cell transplantation, and their brentuximab vedotin exposure differed. Repertoires were generated with immunoSEQ multiplex PCR, while TCRdb's copy carries only in-frame clones and drops some. The sample holds over 50,000 clones; 86% are singletons and the top ten take 6.5% to 8%. The CDR3 runs 16 residues. Looked up from germline, CDR1 is KGHSH and CDR2 is LQKENI. V lost 2 bases and J 6 bases, leaving 20 bases between the germline ends. This rearrangement joins TRBV18 to TRBJ2-7; D uncertain. The origin of this receptor is a human donor with classical Hodgkin lymphoma. This specimen was peripheral blood mononuclear cells (PBMCs), taken before the fourth cycle of nivolumab. The DNA for the CDR3 is TGTGCCAGCTCACCAGGCCCTAGGTTGGGTATGGGCGAGCAGTACTTC. Translating gives CASSPGPRLGMGEQYF.